Presented here are 5 T cell receptor beta chains from one specimen sequenced in a study of breast tumors, draining lymph nodes, adjacent tissues (dated by TCRdb to about 2016). Library preparation was by multiplex PCR. Sequencing instrument: Illumina HiSeq 2000. In-frame beta chains were kept once TCRdb had trimmed the public reads at Q25 with fastp and called clones with MiXCR. Identical CDR3 protein sequences are pooled into one entry, listed with their most common genes and DNA. The sample table records tens of thousands of distinct CDR3 sequences; under 30% of these occur just once. Under 9.5% of the sample is held by the ten biggest clonotypes. The sample comprised breast tumor tissue. Source of these receptors: a female donor with breast cancer. Some clones in this sample may be carry-over from other donors' samples.

Of note for this clonotype: The junction does not match germline at one end; this may be a read error. This chain connects TRBV6-1 to TRBJ2-1; the match to TRBD2 covers 8 bases. Germline values: CDR1 MNHNS, CDR2 SASEGT. CDR3 size: 14 residues. The CDR3 spells CASRSSGSYNEQSF. The CDR3 coding sequence is TGTGCCAGCAGGTCTAGCGGGTCCTACAATGAGCAGTCCTTC.

This clonotype was seen ten or more times. The J gene is TRBJ2-1, the V gene TRBV24-1, with D uncertain. This CDR3 comprises 14 residues. Germline CDR1 and CDR2: KGHDR and SFDVKD. Deletions cut 0 bases from V and 5 bases from J, with 7 bases between. The CDR3 region is CATSDLGVHNEQFF. CDR3 DNA: TGTGCCACCAGTGATTTGGGAGTCCACAATGAGCAGTTCTTC.

The table lists this clonotype with many counts. The chain is built from TRBV6-6 and TRBJ1-2, with D possibly matching TRBD1 (6 bases). The CDR3 is 16 amino acids. V lost 6 bases and J lost 0, with 17 bases in between. The germline CDR1 and CDR2 sequences are MNHNY and SVGAGI (reference sequence). The CDR3 reads CASSPRQETANYGYTF. CDR3 DNA sequence: TGTGCCAGCAGCCCCAGACAGGAGACAGCTAACTATGGCTACACCTTC.

This clonotype was counted at least ten times. CDR3 in amino acids: CASSANPGNNSPLHF. CDR3 in DNA: TGTGCCAGCAGCGCGAACCCGGGAAATAATTCACCCCTCCACTTT. This rearrangement joins TRBV9 to TRBJ1-6; D is unresolved. Trimming shortened V by 3 bases and J by 5 bases, and 12 bases separated the two germline ends. Per germline, CDR1 SGDLS and CDR2 YYNGEE. CDR3 length equals 15 residues.

This clonotype has ten or more counts. The chain is built from TRBV4-2 and TRBJ2-7; 10 bases match TRBD2. The CDR3 contains 15 residues. Germline values: CDR1 LGHNA, CDR2 YNFKEQ. With 0 bases clipped from V and 9 bases from J, the junction kept 8 bases outside the gene matches. The CDR3 reads CASSQELAGERRQYF. CDR3 DNA: TGTGCCAGCAGCCAAGAGCTAGCGGGAGAGCGTCGGCAGTACTTC.